Listed here are 3 T cell receptor beta chains from one sample, sequenced in a study of blood T cells in healthy people across ages. Combining a sample-barcoded 5' primer with a J-beta primer mix, a second PCR ran for roughly 6 to 12 cycles. TCRdb reanalysed the 5' RACE reads using MiXCR and keeps one entry per CDR3 protein. Seen here are 1.2 million to 1.5 million distinct CDR3 sequences, approximately 59% observed once, and the top ten hold 5% to 7%. What was sequenced was blood. Receptor source: a man between 18 and 35 years old in good health.

This rearrangement joins TRBV7-9 to TRBJ2-1; 10 bases are shared with TRBD2. The V gene end was trimmed by 2 bases and the J gene end by 7 bases; junction bases not matched to a gene: 8. Germline lookup yields CDR1 SEHNR and CDR2 FQNEAQ (reference sequence). There are 16 residues in the CDR3. The CDR3 DNA is TGTGCCAGCAGCTTACCCAGCGGGAGGGCCGATAATGAGCAGTTCTTC. It codes for CASSLPSGRADNEQFF.

This clonotype was seen a few times. The rearrangement joins TRBV29-1 to TRBJ1-2, with unresolved D. Deletions cut 4 bases from V and 4 bases from J, with 10 bases between. This CDR3 contains 12 residues. Germline CDR1 and CDR2: SQVTM and ANQGSEA. The CDR3 DNA reads TGCAGCGTTGTAAGGGATGCCTATGGCTACACCTTC. This codes for CSVVRDAYGYTF.

The V gene is TRBV7-9, the J gene TRBJ2-1, with unresolved D. The CDR3 spans 16 residues. The germline CDR1 and CDR2 sequences are SEHNR and FQNEAQ (reference sequence). The V end lost 0 bases, the J end lost 6 bases, and 15 bases lay between the germline ends. The CDR3 DNA follows: TGTGCCAGCAGCTTAGCGACCGAGGTCGGACGCAATGAGCAGTTCTTC. This translates into CASSLATEVGRNEQFF. The full variable domain, rest sourced from reference TRBV7-9 and TRBJ2-1, is DTGVSQNPRHKITKRGQNVTFRCDPISEHNRLYWYRQTLGQGPEFLTYFQNEAQLEKSRLLSDRFSAERPKGSFSTLEIQRTEQGDSAMYLCASSLATEVGRNEQFFGPGTRLTVL.